This TCR beta chain was identified during a study of memory CD4+ T cells and cytomegalovirus serostatus. Study findings and constraints: CD4+ memory repertoires contained about 40% of the roughly 160 reported CMV TCRbeta sequences.

Germline V gives CDR1 SGHRS, CDR2 YFSETQ. The germline V and J ends were trimmed by 0 bases and 2 bases, with 8 bases remaining between them. This CDR3 is built from 14 residues. Note on this clone: Its target is unknown.

Single viable CD3+CD4+CD8-CD45RO+ cells were sorted as the memory CD4+ T cells. Assay used: immunoSEQ multiplex PCR; TCRdb lists only in-frame clones, some missing. The table lists under 80,000 clones, roughly 80% of them singletons. The source material was memory CD4+ T cells from blood. V usage is TRBV5-1 and J usage is TRBJ1-1; D unresolved. The sequence derives from an adult in good health and CMV-seronegative. CDR3 sequence reads: CASSLVGDNTEAFF. The CDR3 DNA is TGCGCCAGCAGCTTGGTTGGGGATAACACTGAAGCTTTCTTT.